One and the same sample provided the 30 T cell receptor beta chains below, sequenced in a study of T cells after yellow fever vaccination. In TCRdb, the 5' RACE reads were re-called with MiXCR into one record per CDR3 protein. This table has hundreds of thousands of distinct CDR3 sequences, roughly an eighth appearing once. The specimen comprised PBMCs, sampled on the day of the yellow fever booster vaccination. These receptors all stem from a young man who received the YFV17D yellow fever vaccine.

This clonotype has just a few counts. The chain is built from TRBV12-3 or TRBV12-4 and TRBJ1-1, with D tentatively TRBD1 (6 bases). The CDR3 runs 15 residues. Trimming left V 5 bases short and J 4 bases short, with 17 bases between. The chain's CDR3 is CASSPGGRWGTEAFF. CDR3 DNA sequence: TGTGCCAGCAGTCCCGGGGGCCGGTGGGGCACTGAAGCTTTCTTT.

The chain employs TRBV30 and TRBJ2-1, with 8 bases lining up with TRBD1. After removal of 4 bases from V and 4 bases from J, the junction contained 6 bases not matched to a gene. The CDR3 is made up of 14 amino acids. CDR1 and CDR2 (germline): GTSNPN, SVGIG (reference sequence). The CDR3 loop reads CAWIRDRTYNEQFF. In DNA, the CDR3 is TGTGCCTGGATCCGGGACAGGACGTACAATGAGCAGTTCTTC.

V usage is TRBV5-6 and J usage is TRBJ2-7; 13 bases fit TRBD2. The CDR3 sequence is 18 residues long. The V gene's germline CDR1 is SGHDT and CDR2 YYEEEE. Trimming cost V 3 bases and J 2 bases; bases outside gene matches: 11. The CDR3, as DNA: TGTGCCAGCAGCTCACCGGGACTAGCGGGAATAAGGGCCTACGAGCAGTACTTC. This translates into CASSSPGLAGIRAYEQYF.

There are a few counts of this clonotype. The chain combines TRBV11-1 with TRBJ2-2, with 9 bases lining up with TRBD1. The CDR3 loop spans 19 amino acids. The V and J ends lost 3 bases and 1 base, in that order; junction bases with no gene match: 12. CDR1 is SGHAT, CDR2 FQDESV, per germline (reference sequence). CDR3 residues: CASSFRDRVLDMNTGELFF. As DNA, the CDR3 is TGTGCCAGCAGCTTCCGGGACAGGGTTTTGGACATGAACACCGGGGAGCTGTTTTTT.

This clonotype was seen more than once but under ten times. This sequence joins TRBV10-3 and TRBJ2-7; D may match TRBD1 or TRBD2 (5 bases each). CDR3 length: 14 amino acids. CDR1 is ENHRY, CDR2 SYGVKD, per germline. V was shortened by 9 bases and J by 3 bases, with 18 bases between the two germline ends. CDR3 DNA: TGTGCCATTTGCCGGGACCTTATTATCTACGAGCAGTACTTC. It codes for CAICRDLIIYEQYF.

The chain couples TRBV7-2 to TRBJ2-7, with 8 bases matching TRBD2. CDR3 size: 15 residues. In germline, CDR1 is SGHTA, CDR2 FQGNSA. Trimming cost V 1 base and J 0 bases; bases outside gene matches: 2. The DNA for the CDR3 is TGTGCCAGCAGCTTAGGACTAGCGAACTCCTACGAGCAGTACTTC. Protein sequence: CASSLGLANSYEQYF.

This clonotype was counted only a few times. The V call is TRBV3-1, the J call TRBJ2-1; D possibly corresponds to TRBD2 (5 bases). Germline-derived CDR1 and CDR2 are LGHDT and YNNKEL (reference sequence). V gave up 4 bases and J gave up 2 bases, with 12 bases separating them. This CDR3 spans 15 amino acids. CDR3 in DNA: TGTGCCAGCAGCCTCGGGGATATCGCCTACAATGAGCAGTTCTTC. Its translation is CASSLGDIAYNEQFF.

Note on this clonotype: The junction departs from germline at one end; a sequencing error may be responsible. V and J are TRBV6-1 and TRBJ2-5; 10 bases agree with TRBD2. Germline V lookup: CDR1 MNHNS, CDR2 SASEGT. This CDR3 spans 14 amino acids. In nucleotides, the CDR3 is TGTGGCAGCGGAATTTCCGGGACTAGCGTGAGCCAGTACTTC. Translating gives CGSGISGTSVSQYF.

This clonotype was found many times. CDR3 sequence reads: CSVDDRGDGYTF. As DNA, the CDR3 is TGCAGCGTAGATGACAGGGGGGATGGCTACACCTTC. The chain uses TRBV29-1 and TRBJ1-2; 9 bases are shared with TRBD1. Looked up from germline, CDR1 is SQVTM and CDR2 is ANQGSEA. The CDR3 is made up of 12 amino acids. The V gene end was trimmed by 6 bases and the J gene end by 6 bases; junction bases not matched to a gene: 5.

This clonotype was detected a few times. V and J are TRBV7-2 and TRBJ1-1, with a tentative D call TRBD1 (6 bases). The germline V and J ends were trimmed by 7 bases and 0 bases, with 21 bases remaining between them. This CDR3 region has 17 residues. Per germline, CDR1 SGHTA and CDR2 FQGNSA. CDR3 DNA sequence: TGTGCCAGCAACAAAGGGGGGGGTTTAAGAGTGAACACTGAAGCTTTCTTT. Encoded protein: CASNKGGGLRVNTEAFF.

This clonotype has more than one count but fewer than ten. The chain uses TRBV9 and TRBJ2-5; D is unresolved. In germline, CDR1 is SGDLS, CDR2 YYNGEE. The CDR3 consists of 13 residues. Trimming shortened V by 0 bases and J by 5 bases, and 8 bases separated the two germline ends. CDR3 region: CASSVAHEETQYF. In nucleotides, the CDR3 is TGTGCCAGCAGCGTAGCCCACGAGGAGACCCAGTACTTC.

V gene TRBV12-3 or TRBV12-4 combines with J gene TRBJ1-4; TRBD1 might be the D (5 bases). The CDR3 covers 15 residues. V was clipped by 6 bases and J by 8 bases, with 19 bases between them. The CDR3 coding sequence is TGTGCCAGCAGCCCTCAAGCCGGGACGAGGGAAAAACTGTTTTTT. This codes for CASSPQAGTREKLFF.

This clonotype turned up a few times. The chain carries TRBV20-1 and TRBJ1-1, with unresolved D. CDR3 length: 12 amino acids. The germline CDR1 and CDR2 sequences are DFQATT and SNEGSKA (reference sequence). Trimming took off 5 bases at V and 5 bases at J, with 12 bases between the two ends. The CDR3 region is CSAWRVSTEAFF. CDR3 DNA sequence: TGCAGTGCTTGGAGGGTCTCAACTGAAGCTTTCTTT.

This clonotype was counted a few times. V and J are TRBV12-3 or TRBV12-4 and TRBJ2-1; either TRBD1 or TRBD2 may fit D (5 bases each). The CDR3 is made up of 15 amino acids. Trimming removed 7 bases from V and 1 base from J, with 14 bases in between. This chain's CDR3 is CASTGSGKSYNEQFF. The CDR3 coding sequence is TGTGCCAGCACAGGGAGCGGTAAATCCTACAATGAGCAGTTCTTC.

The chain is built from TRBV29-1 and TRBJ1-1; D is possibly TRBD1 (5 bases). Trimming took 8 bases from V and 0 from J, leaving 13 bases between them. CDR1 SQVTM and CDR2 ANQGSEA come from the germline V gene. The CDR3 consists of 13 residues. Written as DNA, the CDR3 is TGCAGCCTGACACAGGTCCTGAACACTGAAGCTTTCTTT. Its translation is CSLTQVLNTEAFF. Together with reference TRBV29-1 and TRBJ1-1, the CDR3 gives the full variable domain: SAVISQKPSRDICQRGTSLTIQCQVDSQVTMMFWYRQQPGQSLTLIATANQGSEATYESGFVIDKFPISRPNLTFSTLTVSNMSPEDSSIYLCSLTQVLNTEAFFGQGTRLTVV.

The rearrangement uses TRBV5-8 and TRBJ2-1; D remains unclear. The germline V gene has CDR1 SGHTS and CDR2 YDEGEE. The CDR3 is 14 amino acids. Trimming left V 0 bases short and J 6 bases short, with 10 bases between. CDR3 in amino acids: CASSLGSALNEQFF. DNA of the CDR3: TGTGCCAGCAGCTTGGGGTCCGCCCTCAATGAGCAGTTCTTC.

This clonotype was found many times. CDR3 sequence reads: CSARKGLGTGELFF. CDR3 sequence (DNA): TGCAGTGCTAGAAAAGGACTAGGCACCGGGGAGCTGTTTTTT. V and J are TRBV20-1 and TRBJ2-2; 7 bases agree with TRBD2. With V trimmed by 2 bases and J by 4 bases, 4 bases remained unmatched. The CDR3 covers 14 residues. CDR1 and CDR2 (germline): DFQATT, SNEGSKA (reference sequence).

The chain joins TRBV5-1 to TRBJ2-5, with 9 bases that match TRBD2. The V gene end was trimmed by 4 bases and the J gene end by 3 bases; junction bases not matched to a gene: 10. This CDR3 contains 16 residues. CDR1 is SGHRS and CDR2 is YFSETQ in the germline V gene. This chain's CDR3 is CASSPIAGARKETQYF. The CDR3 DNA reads TGCGCCAGCAGCCCCATAGCGGGAGCGAGAAAAGAGACCCAGTACTTC.

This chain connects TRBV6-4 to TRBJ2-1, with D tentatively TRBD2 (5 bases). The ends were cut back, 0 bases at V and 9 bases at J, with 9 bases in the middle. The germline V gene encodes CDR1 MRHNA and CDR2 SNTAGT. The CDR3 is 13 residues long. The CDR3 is CASSDSPRGEQFF. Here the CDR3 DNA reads TGTGCCAGCAGTGACTCACCCCGGGGTGAGCAGTTCTTC.

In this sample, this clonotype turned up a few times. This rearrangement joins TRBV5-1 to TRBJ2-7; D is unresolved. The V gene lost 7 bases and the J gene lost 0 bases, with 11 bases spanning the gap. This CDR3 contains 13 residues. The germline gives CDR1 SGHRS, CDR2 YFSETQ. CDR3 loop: CASQSGTSYEQYF. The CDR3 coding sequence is TGCGCCAGCCAGTCGGGCACCTCCTACGAGCAGTACTTC. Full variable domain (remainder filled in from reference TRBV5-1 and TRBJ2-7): KAGVTQTPRYLIKTRGQQVTLSCSPISGHRSVSWYQQTPGQGLQFLFEYFSETQRNKGNFPGRFSGRQFSNSRSEMNVSTLELGDSALYLCASQSGTSYEQYFGPGTRLTVT.

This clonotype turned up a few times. The CDR3 sequence: CSAPTGYNEKLFF. CDR3 bases: TGCAGTGCCCCGACAGGTTATAATGAAAAACTGTTTTTT. The chain is built from TRBV20-1 and TRBJ1-4; weak D call: TRBD1 (6 bases). The CDR3 loop spans 13 amino acids. Trimming pared 6 bases from V and 4 bases from J, leaving 12 bases between. Germline CDR1 DFQATT, CDR2 SNEGSKA (reference sequence).

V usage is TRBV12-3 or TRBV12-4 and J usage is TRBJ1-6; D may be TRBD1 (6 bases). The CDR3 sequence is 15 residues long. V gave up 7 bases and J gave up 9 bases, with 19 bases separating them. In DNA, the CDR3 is TGTGCCAGCAATATAAAGAGGACAGACGGTTCACCCCTCCACTTT. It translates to CASNIKRTDGSPLHF.

This chain's CDR3 is CASSDTNLAGQETQYF. The CDR3 DNA follows: TGTGCCAGCAGTGACACCAATCTAGCGGGCCAAGAGACCCAGTACTTC. This chain uses TRBV6-1 with TRBJ2-5; the match to TRBD2 covers 8 bases. CDR1 and CDR2 from the germline V gene are MNHNS and SASEGT. V gave up 3 bases and J gave up 1 base; unmatched junction bases: 7. The CDR3 totals 16 residues.

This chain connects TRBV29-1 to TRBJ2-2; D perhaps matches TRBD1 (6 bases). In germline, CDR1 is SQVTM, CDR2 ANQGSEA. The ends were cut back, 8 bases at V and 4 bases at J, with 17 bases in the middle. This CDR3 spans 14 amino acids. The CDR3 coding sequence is TGCAGCTACCGCGACAGGATCCCCACCGGGGAGCTGTTTTTT. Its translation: CSYRDRIPTGELFF.

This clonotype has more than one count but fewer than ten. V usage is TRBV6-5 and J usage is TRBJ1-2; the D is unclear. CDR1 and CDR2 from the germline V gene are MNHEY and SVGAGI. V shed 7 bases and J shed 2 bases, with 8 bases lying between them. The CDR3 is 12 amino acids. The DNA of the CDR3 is TGTGCCAGCATGGCCCCGAACTATGGCTACACCTTC. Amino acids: CASMAPNYGYTF.

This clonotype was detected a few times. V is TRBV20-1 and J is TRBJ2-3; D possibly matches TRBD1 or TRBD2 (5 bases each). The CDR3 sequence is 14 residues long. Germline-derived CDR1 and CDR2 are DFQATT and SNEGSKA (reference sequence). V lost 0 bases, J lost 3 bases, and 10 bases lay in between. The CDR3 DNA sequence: TGCAGTGCTAGAGATCAGGGCGGGACAGATACGCAGTATTTT. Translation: CSARDQGGTDTQYF.

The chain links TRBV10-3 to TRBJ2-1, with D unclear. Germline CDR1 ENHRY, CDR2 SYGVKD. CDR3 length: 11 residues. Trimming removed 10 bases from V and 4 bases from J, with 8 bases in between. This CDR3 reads CASLMYNEQFF. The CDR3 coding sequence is TGTGCCAGCCTCATGTACAATGAGCAGTTCTTC.

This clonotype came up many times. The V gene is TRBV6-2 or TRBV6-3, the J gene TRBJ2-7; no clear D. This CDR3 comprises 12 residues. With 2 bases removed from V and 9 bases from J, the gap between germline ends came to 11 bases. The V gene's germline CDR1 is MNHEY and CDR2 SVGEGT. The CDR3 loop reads CASSYTSNVQYF. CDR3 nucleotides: TGTGCCAGCAGTTACACCTCAAATGTGCAGTACTTC.

CDR3 bases: TGTGCCAGCAGCTCGACAGGGAATGCGGGGCAGTACTTC. Its protein product is CASSSTGNAGQYF. The genes are TRBV7-6 and TRBJ2-7, with 7 bases aligning to TRBD1. Germline assignment: CDR1 SGHVS and CDR2 FNYEAQ. The CDR3 runs 13 residues. The junction had 9 bases not matched to a gene; V was cut back by 4 bases and J by 9 bases.

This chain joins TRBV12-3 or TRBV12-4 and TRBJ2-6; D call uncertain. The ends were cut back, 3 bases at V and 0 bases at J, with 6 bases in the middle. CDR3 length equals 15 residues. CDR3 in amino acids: CASSFSNSGANVLTF. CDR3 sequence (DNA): TGTGCCAGCAGTTTCTCGAACTCTGGGGCCAACGTCCTGACTTTC.